This T cell receptor beta chain stems from a study of cytomegalovirus exposure and HLA in healthy donors. Study summary: Earlier, some 200 million T cells were analyzed, and some 120 million unique TCR beta sequences were found among them.

Nominal health characterized the donors when sampled, though unrecorded immune exposures were likely. PCR involved 60 Vbeta and 13 Jbeta primers. Repertoires were generated with immunoSEQ multiplex PCR, while TCRdb's copy carries only in-frame clones and drops some. The sample comprises a few hundred thousand clones, 92% of which are singletons, and 1.7% rests with the top ten. The V end lost 5 bases, the J end lost 8 bases, and 14 bases lay between the germline ends. Germline CDR1 SGHDT, CDR2 YYEEEE. The CDR3 spans 14 residues. A remark on this clone: The antigen remains undetermined.

Study results and caveats: High specificity and sensitivity for cytomegalovirus status were reported for the classifier. Follow-up analysis seemed to connect common viral pathogens with several of the most significant clusters identified.

The source of this sequence is a girl under 10 years old in good health and CMV-seronegative. The rearrangement links TRBV5-6 to TRBJ1-6; possibly TRBD1 for D (5 bases). Material: PBMCs. The CDR3 loop is CASSPGGWDSPLHF. The CDR3 DNA follows: TGTGCCAGCAGTCCCGGGGGTTGGGATTCACCCCTCCACTTT.